Below are 12 T cell receptor beta chains sequenced from a single sample in a study of T cells in Graves' hyperthyroidism and ophthalmopathy. Researchers amplified the TCR beta CDR3 regions from RNA transcripts. The TCR CDR3 first-round RT-PCR relied on the HTBI primer set. TCRdb passed the multiplex PCR reads through MiXCR, listing each CDR3 protein once. This sample has 300,000 to 400,000 distinct CDR3 sequences, with around 20% found just once. Specimen: blood. These receptors all stem from a woman aged 50 to 60 with Graves' hyperthyroidism.

Many counts were recorded for this clonotype. This chain links TRBV7-9 with TRBJ2-1; perhaps D is TRBD1 or TRBD2 (6 bases each). Trimming took off 1 base at V and 6 bases at J, with 10 bases between the two ends. Germline lookup yields CDR1 SEHNR and CDR2 FQNEAQ (reference sequence). This CDR3 contains 14 residues. The CDR3 sequence: CASSLGGALNEQFF. The CDR3 DNA sequence: TGTGCCAGCAGCTTAGGGGGGGCCCTCAATGAGCAGTTCTTC.

The chain employs TRBV20-1 and TRBJ1-2, with D perhaps matching TRBD1 (5 bases). This CDR3 contains 11 residues. The V and J ends lost 4 bases and 6 bases respectively, with 9 bases between them. CDR1 is DFQATT and CDR2 is SNEGSKA in the germline V gene (reference sequence). CDR3 protein: CSAMGDNGYTF. Written as DNA, the CDR3 is TGCAGTGCTATGGGGGATAATGGCTACACCTTC.

This clonotype was recorded a few times. The chain recombines TRBV7-3 with TRBJ2-1; 8 bases match TRBD1. Per germline, CDR1 SGHTA and CDR2 FQGTGA. V shed 1 base and J 6 bases; nucleotides not matched to a gene: 11. The CDR3 loop spans 17 amino acids. CDR3 DNA sequence: TGTGCCAGCAGCTTAAGGACAGGGCCAAGAGGAGGCAATGAGCAGTTCTTC. Protein product: CASSLRTGPRGGNEQFF.

This clonotype has just a few counts. DNA for the CDR3: TGTGCCAGCAGCTTAGTCTGGCAGGGTGGCTACGAGCAGTACTTC. This encodes CASSLVWQGGYEQYF. V and J are TRBV7-9 and TRBJ2-7; perhaps TRBD1 as D (5 bases). Trimming pared 1 base from V and 3 bases from J, leaving 13 bases between. Germline CDR1 is SEHNR and CDR2 is FQNEAQ (reference sequence). The CDR3 is 15 amino acids.

The chain links TRBV18 to TRBJ2-3; TRBD2 matches 8 bases. Trimming took 8 bases from V and 4 from J; bases not matched to a gene: 11. The germline gives CDR1 KGHSH, CDR2 LQKENI. CDR3 size: 15 residues. DNA for the CDR3: TGTGCCAGCACCCCCCGGGGGGGCCCCGCAGATACGCAGTATTTT. The encoded protein is CASTPRGGPADTQYF.

The sample holds many counts of this clonotype. This chain connects TRBV6-1 to TRBJ2-5; D unresolved. V was trimmed by 9 bases and J by 5 bases, leaving 13 bases between them. This CDR3 contains 12 residues. Germline V gene sequence: CDR1 MNHNS, CDR2 SASEGT. The CDR3 DNA follows: TGTGCCAGTGGTAACGTGGGGGAGACCCAGTACTTC. Residues: CASGNVGETQYF.

There are many counts of this clonotype. This chain connects TRBV7-2 to TRBJ2-7, with D maybe TRBD1 (6 bases). The V end lost 5 bases, the J end lost 4 bases, and 18 bases lay between the germline ends. Germline CDR1 reads SGHTA; CDR2 reads FQGNSA. The length of the CDR3 is 15 residues. As DNA, the CDR3 is TGTGCCAGCAGCGTCTCGGGACACACTCTTTACGAGCAGTACTTC. It codes for CASSVSGHTLYEQYF.

This clonotype was seen a handful of times. The chain combines TRBV30 with TRBJ2-5; TRBD1 is a possible D gene (6 bases). Germline V gene sequence: CDR1 GTSNPN, CDR2 SVGIG (reference sequence). This CDR3 is built from 13 residues. V lost 6 bases and J 5 bases, leaving 16 bases between the germline ends. CDR3 DNA sequence: TGTGCCTGTCGACACAGGGTTGTGGAGACCCAGTACTTC. Protein sequence: CACRHRVVETQYF.

Only a few counts were recorded for this clonotype. The chain is built from TRBV19 and TRBJ1-1; no clear D gene. The ends were cut back, 6 bases at V and 1 base at J, with 9 bases in the middle. CDR3 size: 13 residues. Germline assignment: CDR1 LNHDA and CDR2 SQIVND (reference sequence). In DNA form, the CDR3 reads TGTGCCAGTAGCCAATTTAGGAACACTGAAGCTTTCTTT. It yields the protein CASSQFRNTEAFF.

The sample holds many counts of this clonotype. The CDR3 reads CASSFGITTEAFF. Here the CDR3 DNA reads TGTGCCAGCAGTTTTGGAATCACCACTGAAGCTTTCTTT. The rearrangement links TRBV27 to TRBJ1-1, with no clear D. The CDR3 is 13 residues long. V lost 3 bases and J 4 bases, leaving 9 bases between the germline ends. Germline CDR1 reads MNHEY; CDR2 reads SMNVEV (reference sequence).

The chain combines TRBV12-3 or TRBV12-4 with TRBJ1-2; 7 bases line up with TRBD1. The V and J ends lost 6 bases and 0 bases, in that order; junction bases with no gene match: 1. The CDR3 consists of 13 residues. CDR3 amino acids: CASSRGANYGYTF. The CDR3 DNA is TGTGCCAGCAGCAGGGGGGCTAACTATGGCTACACCTTC.

V is TRBV5-1 and J is TRBJ2-1, with 14 positions matching TRBD2. The CDR3 is 19 amino acids. J lost 0 bases, V lost 0 bases, and 5 bases had no gene match. Per the germline V gene, CDR1 is SGHRS and CDR2 is YFSETQ. CDR3 amino acids: CASSLEATSGRASYNEQFF. CDR3 nucleotide sequence: TGCGCCAGCAGCTTGGAAGCGACTAGCGGGAGGGCCTCCTACAATGAGCAGTTCTTC.